Sequencing of this T cell receptor beta chain was carried out in a study of cytomegalovirus exposure and HLA in healthy donors. This CDR3 is 15 amino acids long. Germline CDR1 SGHRS, CDR2 YFSETQ. V lost 5 bases and J 4 bases, leaving 13 bases between the germline ends. About this clone itself: No antigen is known for it.

Data came from immunoSEQ multiplex PCR; TCRdb stores just in-frame clones and leaves some out. The sample consists of some 150,000 clones, roughly 86% of them appearing once. Separate from the roughly 700-subject first cohort was the approximately 130-subject validation cohort, to which the donors belonged. Study-level findings and limits: Most TCR sequences were uncommon, yet certain public TCRs appeared in many donors.

This chain uses TRBV5-1 with TRBJ2-6; the D gene is possibly TRBD1 (6 bases). This TCR was sampled from a human donor in good health. Source material: PBMCs. CDR3 DNA: TGCGCCAGCAGACAGGGAGCCGCCGGGGCCAACGTCCTGACTTTC. Its translation: CASRQGAAGANVLTF. The complete variable domain, with remaining parts taken from reference TRBV5-1 and TRBJ2-6, reads KAGVTQTPRYLIKTRGQQVTLSCSPISGHRSVSWYQQTPGQGLQFLFEYFSETQRNKGNFPGRFSGRQFSNSRSEMNVSTLELGDSALYLCASRQGAAGANVLTFGAGSRLTVL.